The next 5 T cell receptor beta chains were all read from a single sample in a study of neurological immune-mediated disorders. Each CDR3 protein gets one entry after TCRdb re-called the 5' RACE reads with MiXCR. Altogether tens of thousands of distinct CDR3 sequences are present, about 9.3% being singletons, with the ten largest covering about 1.8%. Sequenced: PBMCs. The receptors originated from a man between 40 and 49 years old in good health.

The sample holds many counts of this clonotype. The CDR3 sequence is CASSFMAPRAAQPQHF. In DNA form, the CDR3 reads TGTGCCAGCAGTTTCATGGCACCCAGGGCGGCACAGCCCCAGCATTTT. The chain uses TRBV27 and TRBJ1-5; D may be TRBD1 (5 bases). Germline loops: CDR1 MNHEY, CDR2 SMNVEV (reference sequence). There are 16 residues in the CDR3. Trimming stripped 3 bases from V and 7 bases from J, with 19 bases between.

This clonotype has ten or more counts. The chain uses TRBV7-3 and TRBJ2-1; maybe TRBD1 (5 bases). The CDR3 length is 15 residues. The V end was cut by 1 base, the J end by 4 bases, with 11 bases between. The germline V gene encodes CDR1 SGHTA and CDR2 FQGTGA. CDR3 DNA sequence: TGTGCCAGCAGCTTAATTGGTGGGGCTTACAATGAGCAGTTCTTC. Its protein is CASSLIGGAYNEQFF.

In this sample, this clonotype turned up many times. V is TRBV12-3 or TRBV12-4 and J is TRBJ1-2, with D uncertain. The V and J ends lost 7 bases and 7 bases respectively, with 13 bases between them. CDR3 length: 12 residues. The CDR3 DNA reads as TGTGCCAGCAACCGGGCGAACATTGGCTACACCTTC. Protein product: CASNRANIGYTF.

This clonotype was counted many times. This chain uses TRBV18 with TRBJ2-3; D ambiguous. This CDR3 is 15 amino acids long. Trimming cost V 6 bases and J 5 bases, with 18 bases left between them. From germline, CDR1 is KGHSH and CDR2 LQKENI. CDR3 DNA: TGTGCCAGCTCGGGTCCGACGGCGGTACGAGATACGCAGTATTTT. Protein sequence: CASSGPTAVRDTQYF.

This clonotype was observed at least ten times. CDR3 amino acids: CSGGGIPYNEQFF. The CDR3 coding sequence is TGCAGCGGGGGGGGTATCCCCTACAATGAGCAGTTCTTC. The chain uses TRBV29-1 and TRBJ2-1; 7 nucleotides align to TRBD2. V was pared by 7 bases and J by 2 bases, with 5 bases of the junction left unmatched. The CDR3 has 13 residues. Germline loops: CDR1 SQVTM, CDR2 ANQGSEA.